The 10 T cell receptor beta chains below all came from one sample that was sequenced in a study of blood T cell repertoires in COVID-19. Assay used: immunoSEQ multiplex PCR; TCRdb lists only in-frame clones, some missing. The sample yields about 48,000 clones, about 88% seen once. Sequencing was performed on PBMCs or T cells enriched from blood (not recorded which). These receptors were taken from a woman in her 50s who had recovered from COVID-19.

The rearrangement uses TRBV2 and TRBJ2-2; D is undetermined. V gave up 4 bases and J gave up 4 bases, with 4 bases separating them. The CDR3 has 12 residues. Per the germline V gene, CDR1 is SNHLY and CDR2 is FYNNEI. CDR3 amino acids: CASSVSTGELFF. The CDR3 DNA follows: TGTGCCAGCAGTGTTAGCACCGGGGAGCTGTTTTTT.

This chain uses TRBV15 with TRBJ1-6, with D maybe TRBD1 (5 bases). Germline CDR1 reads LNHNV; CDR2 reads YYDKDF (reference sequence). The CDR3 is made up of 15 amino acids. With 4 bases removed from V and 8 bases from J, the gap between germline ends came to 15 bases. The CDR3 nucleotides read TGTGCCACCAGCATCTTCCGGGACTTAGATTCACCCCTCCACTTT. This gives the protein CATSIFRDLDSPLHF.

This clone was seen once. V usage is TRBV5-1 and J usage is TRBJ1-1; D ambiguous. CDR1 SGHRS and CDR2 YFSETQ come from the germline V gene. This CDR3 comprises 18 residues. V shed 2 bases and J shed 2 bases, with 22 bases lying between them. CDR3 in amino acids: CASSFRDFRVSGNTEAFF. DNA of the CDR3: TGCGCCAGCAGCTTTAGGGATTTCCGGGTCAGCGGTAACACTGAAGCTTTCTTT.

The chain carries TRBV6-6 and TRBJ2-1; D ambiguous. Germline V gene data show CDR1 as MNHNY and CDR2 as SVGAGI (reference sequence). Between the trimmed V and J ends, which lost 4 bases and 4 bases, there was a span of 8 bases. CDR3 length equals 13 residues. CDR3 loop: CASSSIQYNEQFF. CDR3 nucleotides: TGTGCCAGCAGTTCCATTCAATACAATGAGCAGTTCTTC.

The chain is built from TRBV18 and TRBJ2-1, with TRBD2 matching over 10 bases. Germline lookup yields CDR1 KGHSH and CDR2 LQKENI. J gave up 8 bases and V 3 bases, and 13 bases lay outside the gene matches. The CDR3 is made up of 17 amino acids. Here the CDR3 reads CASSPNMLAGEIHEQFF. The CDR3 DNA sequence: TGTGCCAGCTCACCGAACATGCTAGCGGGAGAGATTCATGAGCAGTTCTTC.

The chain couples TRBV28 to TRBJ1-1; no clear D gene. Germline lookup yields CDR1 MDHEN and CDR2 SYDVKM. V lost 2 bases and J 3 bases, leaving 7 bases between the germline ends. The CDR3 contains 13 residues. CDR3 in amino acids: CASSLNSDTEAFF. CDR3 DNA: TGTGCCAGCAGTTTAAACAGTGACACTGAAGCTTTCTTT.

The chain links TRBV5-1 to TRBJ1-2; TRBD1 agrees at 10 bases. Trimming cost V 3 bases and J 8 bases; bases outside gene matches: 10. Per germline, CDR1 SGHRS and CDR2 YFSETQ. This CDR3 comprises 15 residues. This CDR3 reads CASSSSGTGAWGYTF. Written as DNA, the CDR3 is TGCGCCAGCAGCTCCTCCGGGACAGGGGCTTGGGGCTACACCTTC. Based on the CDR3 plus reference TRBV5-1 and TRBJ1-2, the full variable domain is KAGVTQTPRYLIKTRGQQVTLSCSPISGHRSVSWYQQTPGQGLQFLFEYFSETQRNKGNFPGRFSGRQFSNSRSEMNVSTLELGDSALYLCASSSSGTGAWGYTFGSGTRLTVV.

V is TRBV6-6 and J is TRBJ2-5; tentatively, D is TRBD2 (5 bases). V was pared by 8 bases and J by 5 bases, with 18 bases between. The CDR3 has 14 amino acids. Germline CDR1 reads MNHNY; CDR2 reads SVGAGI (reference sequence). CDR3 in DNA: TGTGCCAGCCTCGGGCAGCCGGAGGAGGAGACCCAGTACTTC. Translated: CASLGQPEEETQYF.

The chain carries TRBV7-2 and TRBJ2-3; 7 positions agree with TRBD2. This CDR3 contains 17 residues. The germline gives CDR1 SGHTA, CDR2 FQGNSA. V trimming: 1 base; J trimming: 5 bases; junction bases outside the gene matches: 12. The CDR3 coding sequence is TGTGCCAGCAGCTTAGGACAGAGGGACTACGCTGTAGATACGCAGTATTTT. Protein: CASSLGQRDYAVDTQYF.

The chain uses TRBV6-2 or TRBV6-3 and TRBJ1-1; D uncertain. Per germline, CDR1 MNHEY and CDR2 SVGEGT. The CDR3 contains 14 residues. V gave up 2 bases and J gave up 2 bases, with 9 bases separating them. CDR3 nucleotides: TGTGCCAGCAGTTACGCTCAGACTAACACTGAAGCTTTCTTT. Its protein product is CASSYAQTNTEAFF.